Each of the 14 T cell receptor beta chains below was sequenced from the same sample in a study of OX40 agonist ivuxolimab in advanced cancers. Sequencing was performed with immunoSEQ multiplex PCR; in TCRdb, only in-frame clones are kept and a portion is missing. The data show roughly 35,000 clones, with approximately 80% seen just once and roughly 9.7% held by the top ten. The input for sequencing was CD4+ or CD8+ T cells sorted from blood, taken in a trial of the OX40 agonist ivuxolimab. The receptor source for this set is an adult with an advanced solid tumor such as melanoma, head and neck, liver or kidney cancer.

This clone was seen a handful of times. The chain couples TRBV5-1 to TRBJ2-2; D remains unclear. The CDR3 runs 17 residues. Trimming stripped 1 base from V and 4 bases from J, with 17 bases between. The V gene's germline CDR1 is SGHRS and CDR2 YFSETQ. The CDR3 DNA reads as TGCGCCAGCAGCTTGCGGCCCGTTGCAGCCGTCACCGGGGAGCTGTTTTTT. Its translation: CASSLRPVAAVTGELFF.

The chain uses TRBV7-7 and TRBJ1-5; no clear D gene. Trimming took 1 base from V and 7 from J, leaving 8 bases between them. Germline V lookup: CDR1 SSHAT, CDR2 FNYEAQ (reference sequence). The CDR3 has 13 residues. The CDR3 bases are TGTGCCAGCAGCTTAGAGGTCGGCCAGCCCCAGCATTTT. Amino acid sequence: CASSLEVGQPQHF.

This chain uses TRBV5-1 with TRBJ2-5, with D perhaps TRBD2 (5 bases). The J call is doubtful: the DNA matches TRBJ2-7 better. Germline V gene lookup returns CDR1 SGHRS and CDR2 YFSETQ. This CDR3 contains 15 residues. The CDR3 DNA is TGCGCCAGCAGCTTCTTACCGGGGTCAGTTAGCGAGCAGTACTTC. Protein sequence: CASSFLPGSVSEQYF.

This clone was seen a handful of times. In nucleotides, the CDR3 is TGTGCCAGCAGCCCAGCTCTGGACACACACTATGGCTACACCTTC. It translates to CASSPALDTHYGYTF. This chain connects TRBV7-6 to TRBJ1-2; TRBD1 is a possible D gene (5 bases). Per the germline V gene, CDR1 is SGHVS and CDR2 is FNYEAQ. The CDR3 has 15 residues. The ends were cut back, 5 bases at V and 3 bases at J, with 16 bases in the middle.

The DNA for the CDR3 is TGTGCCAGCAGTTATCAGCCAGCTCCGAATTCACCCCTCCACTTT. Its protein product is CASSYQPAPNSPLHF. The chain recombines TRBV6-5 with TRBJ1-6; D call uncertain. Germline lookup yields CDR1 MNHEY and CDR2 SVGAGI. The CDR3 spans 15 residues. V was clipped by 3 bases and J by 7 bases, with 13 bases between them.

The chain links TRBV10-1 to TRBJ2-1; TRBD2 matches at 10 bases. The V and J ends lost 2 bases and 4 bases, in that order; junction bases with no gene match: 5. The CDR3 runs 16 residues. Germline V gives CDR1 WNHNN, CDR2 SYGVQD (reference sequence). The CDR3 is CASSESSGGPYNEQFF. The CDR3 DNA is TGCGCCAGCAGTGAGAGTAGCGGGGGGCCTTACAATGAGCAGTTCTTC.

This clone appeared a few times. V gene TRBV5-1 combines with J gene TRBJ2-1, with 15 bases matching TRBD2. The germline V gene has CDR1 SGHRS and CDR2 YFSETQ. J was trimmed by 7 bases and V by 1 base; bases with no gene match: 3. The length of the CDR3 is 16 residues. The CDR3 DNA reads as TGCGCCAGCAGCTTGTTGGGACTAGCGGGGGGAAATGAGCAGTTCTTC. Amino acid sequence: CASSLLGLAGGNEQFF.

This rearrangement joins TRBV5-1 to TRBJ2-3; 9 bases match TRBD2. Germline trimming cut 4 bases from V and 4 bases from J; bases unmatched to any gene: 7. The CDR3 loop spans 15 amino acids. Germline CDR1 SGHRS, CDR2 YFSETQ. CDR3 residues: CASSDPSGASDTQYF. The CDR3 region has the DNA TGCGCCAGCAGCGACCCTAGCGGGGCATCAGATACGCAGTATTTT.

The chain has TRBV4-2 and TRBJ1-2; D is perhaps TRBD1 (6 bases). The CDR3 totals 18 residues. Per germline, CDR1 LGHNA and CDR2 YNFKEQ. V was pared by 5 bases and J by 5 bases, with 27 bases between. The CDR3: CASSLVIYRGAPTYGYTF. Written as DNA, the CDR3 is TGTGCCAGCAGCTTAGTAATTTATAGGGGGGCACCAACTTATGGCTACACCTTC.

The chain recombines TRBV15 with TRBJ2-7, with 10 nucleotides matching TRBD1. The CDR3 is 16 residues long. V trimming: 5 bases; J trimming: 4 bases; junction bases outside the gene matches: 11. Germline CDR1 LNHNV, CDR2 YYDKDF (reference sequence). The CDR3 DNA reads TGTGCCACCAGCGACACGCCGGGACAGGGGTCGTACGAGCAGTACTTC. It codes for CATSDTPGQGSYEQYF.

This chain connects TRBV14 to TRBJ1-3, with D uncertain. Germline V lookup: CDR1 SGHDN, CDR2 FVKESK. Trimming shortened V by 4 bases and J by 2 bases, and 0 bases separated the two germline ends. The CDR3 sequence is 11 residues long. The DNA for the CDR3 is TGTGCCAGCAGCCCTGGAAACACCATATATTTT. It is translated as CASSPGNTIYF.

As DNA, the CDR3 is TGTGCCAGCAGCTTAACCGAACGGGGGGCAGGTGGCTACACCTTC. It yields the protein CASSLTERGAGGYTF. The chain has TRBV7-8 and TRBJ1-2; a possible D gene is TRBD1 (6 bases). The CDR3 runs 15 residues. Trimming took 2 bases from V and 7 from J, leaving 17 bases between them. CDR1 and CDR2 from the germline V gene are SGHVS and FQNEAQ. Based on the CDR3 plus reference TRBV7-8 and TRBJ1-2, the full variable domain is GAGVSQSPRYKVAKRGQDVALRCDPISGHVSLFWYQQALGQGPEFLTYFQNEAQLDKSGLPSDRFFAERPEGSVSTLKIQRTQQEDSAVYLCASSLTERGAGGYTFGSGTRLTVV.

The CDR3 DNA reads as TGCGCCAGCAGTCGGGGAGACTATGGCTACACCTTC. Amino acid sequence: CASSRGDYGYTF. This chain uses TRBV5-1 with TRBJ1-2, with unresolved D. Germline V lookup: CDR1 SGHRS, CDR2 YFSETQ. This CDR3 region has 12 residues. V dropped 5 bases and J dropped 3 bases, with 8 bases sitting between them.

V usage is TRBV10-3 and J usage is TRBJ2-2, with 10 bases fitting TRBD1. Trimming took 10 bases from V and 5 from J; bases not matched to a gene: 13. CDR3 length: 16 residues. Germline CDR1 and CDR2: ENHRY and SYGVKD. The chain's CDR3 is CATSNPGTGETGELFF. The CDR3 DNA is TGTGCCACGAGTAACCCCGGGACAGGGGAAACCGGGGAGCTGTTTTTT.